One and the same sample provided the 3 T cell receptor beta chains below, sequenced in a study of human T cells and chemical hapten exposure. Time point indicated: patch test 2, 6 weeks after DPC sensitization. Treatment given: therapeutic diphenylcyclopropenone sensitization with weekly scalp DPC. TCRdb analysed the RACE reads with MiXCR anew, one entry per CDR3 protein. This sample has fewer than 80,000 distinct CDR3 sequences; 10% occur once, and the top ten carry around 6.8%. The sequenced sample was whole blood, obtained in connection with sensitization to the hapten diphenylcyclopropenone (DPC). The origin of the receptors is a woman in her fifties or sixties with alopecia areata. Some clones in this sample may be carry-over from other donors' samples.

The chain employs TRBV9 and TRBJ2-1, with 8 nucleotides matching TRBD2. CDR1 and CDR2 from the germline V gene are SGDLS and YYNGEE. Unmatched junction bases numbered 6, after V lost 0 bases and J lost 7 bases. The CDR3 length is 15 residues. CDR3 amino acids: CASSVEAGVRNEQFF. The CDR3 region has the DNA TGTGCCAGCAGCGTAGAAGCGGGAGTTAGGAATGAGCAGTTCTTC.

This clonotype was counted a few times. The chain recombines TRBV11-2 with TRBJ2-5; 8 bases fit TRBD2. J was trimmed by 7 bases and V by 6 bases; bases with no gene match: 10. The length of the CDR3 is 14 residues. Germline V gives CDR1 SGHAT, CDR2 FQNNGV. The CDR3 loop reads CASRIPGGRGTQYF. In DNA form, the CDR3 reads TGTGCCAGCAGGATACCGGGAGGGCGGGGGACCCAGTACTTC.

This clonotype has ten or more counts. The CDR3: CASSPHPGDTEAFF. CDR3 DNA: TGTGCCAGCAGCCCCCATCCGGGGGACACTGAAGCTTTCTTT. The gene calls are TRBV5-4 and TRBJ1-1, with D tentatively TRBD1 (5 bases). The V end lost 4 bases, the J end lost 3 bases, and 13 bases lay between the germline ends. Germline V gene sequence: CDR1 SGHNT, CDR2 YYREEE (reference sequence). There are 14 residues in the CDR3.